The text below deals with one T cell receptor (beta chain). What it binds is not known. Peripheral blood was collected from the related graft donor on the marrow donation day. The assay was immunoSEQ multiplex PCR, and TCRdb's table has in-frame clones only and misses some. The sample has tens of thousands of clones, around 93% seen once; the top ten hold about 3.1%. The data are from a study of T cells after posttransplantation cyclophosphamide. General study points: Recipient CMV seropositivity and CMV reactivation strongly tracked TRB clonality. Blood and skin or GI T cell repertoires showed limited TRB overlap. Later post-transplant blood repertoires were often dominated by donor CD8+ memory clones.

This CDR3 contains 12 residues. Between the trimmed V and J ends, which lost 5 bases and 9 bases, there was a span of 11 bases. CDR1 is SEHNR, CDR2 FQNEAQ, per germline (reference sequence). The sequenced sample was PBMCs. This chain uses TRBV7-9 with TRBJ2-1; no clear D. The sequence derives from a woman between 25 and 40 years old in good health and a related stem cell transplant donor. The CDR3 coding sequence is TGTGCCAGCAGCCCCCCCGCCCGTGAGCAGTTCTTC. Translating it yields CASSPPAREQFF.